The clone carrying this T cell receptor beta chain was observed a few times. Its antigen is as yet unknown. V lost 4 bases to trimming and J lost 7 bases, with 16 bases between them. CDR3 size: 14 residues. Looked up from germline, CDR1 is SGHTA and CDR2 is FQGNSA. The data stem from a study of cytomegalovirus exposure and HLA in healthy donors. PCR involved 60 Vbeta and 13 Jbeta primers. Sequenced by immunoSEQ multiplex PCR; TCRdb stores in-frame clones only, minus some. The table includes around 160,000 clones, about three quarters detected once. Study results and caveats: One variant, a missense change in DCLRE1C, was linked in a later analysis to TCR beta V- and J-gene trimming. Most TCR beta V segments were productive about 87% or about 30% of the time in an earlier analysis.

The gene calls are TRBV7-2 and TRBJ2-5; D may be TRBD2 (6 bases). This clonotype was obtained from a woman between 40 and 55 years old in good health and CMV-seropositive. Sample: PBMCs. The CDR3 protein is CASSSSGLGMTQYF. CDR3 DNA: TGTGCCAGCAGCTCCTCGGGACTGGGGATGACCCAGTACTTC.